The T cell receptor beta chain under discussion was sequenced for a study of blood T cell repertoires in COVID-19. On the study more broadly: The United States, Italy and Spain supplied acute and convalescent COVID-19 samples. The cDNA or gDNA used as material had been derived from T cells, B-cell-depleted T cells, or PBMCs.

Using immunoSEQ multiplex PCR, the repertoire was profiled, and TCRdb retains in-frame clones only, with some absent. The table has roughly 480,000 clones, roughly nine tenths seen once. V was trimmed by 7 bases and J by 10 bases, leaving 14 bases between them. The CDR3 loop spans 13 amino acids. The receptor comes from a man between 18 and 35 years old with COVID-19, enrolled during active disease. Sequenced input: peripheral blood. This sequence joins TRBV12-3 or TRBV12-4 and TRBJ1-6, with a tentative D call TRBD1 (5 bases). The CDR3 region has the DNA TGTGCCAGCACCCTCGGGGGTGGGTCACCCCTCCACTTT. Protein: CASTLGGGSPLHF.